This T cell receptor (beta chain) was obtained from a study of regulatory T cells in long-lasting Graves disease. This clonotype showed up many times. Its antigen is not identified. Time point meaning: newly diagnosed GD, antithyroid drugs for less than 3 months. RNA extracted from PBMCs served as the sequencing template. Findings and limits, study-wide: Peripheral blood alone, not thyroid tissue, underwent study. Comparison showed that persistent patients shared more public clonotypes (about 3,000) than new patients (approximately 930).

Relying on iRepertoire HTBI primers and Arm-PCR of CDR3 regions, the team built TCR beta libraries. TCRdb processed the multiplex PCR reads anew with MiXCR; each CDR3 protein has one entry. The sample records around 500,000 distinct CDR3 sequences, roughly 15% being singletons. Germline V gene data show CDR1 as MNHEY and CDR2 as SMNVEV (reference sequence). The CDR3 covers 15 residues. V lost 7 bases and J lost 0; bases outside the gene matches: 5. The data also belong to a second study, concerning T cells in Graves' hyperthyroidism and ophthalmopathy. From that report: HTBI primers were used for first-round RT-PCR of the TCR CDR3.

This TCR was sampled from a woman aged 35-65 years with Graves disease. Specimen: peripheral blood mononuclear cells (PBMCs), collected at new diagnosis, from a patient treated with antithyroid drugs. This rearrangement joins TRBV27 to TRBJ2-2; 7 bases match TRBD1. CDR3 coding DNA: TGTGCCAGCAATACCGGGACAGCGAACACCGGGGAGCTGTTTTTT. Protein: CASNTGTANTGELFF.